The rows below give T cell receptor beta chains drawn from one sample of a study of spatial heterogeneity in lung cancer. TCRdb called the 5' RACE reads again in MiXCR, with one record for every CDR3 protein. The sample carries 110,000 or so distinct CDR3 sequences, roughly a tenth recorded once. The sample consisted of PBMCs, taken at follow-up. The receptors were sampled from a female donor with early-stage non-small cell lung cancer. The CDR3 runs from the conserved cysteine through the conserved F or W. A D gene is named only where the DNA matches it firmly. Expanded clones get a size class; other rows say once, few or many, or leave the size out.

V gene	J gene	D gene	clone size	CDR3 protein	CDR3 DNA
TRBV28	TRBJ2-6	NA	few	CASHPNPVRVWANVLTF	TGTGCCAGTCACCCCAACCCGGTCAGGGTTTGGGCCAACGTCCTGACTTTC
TRBV6-6	TRBJ2-1	NA	NA	CASRYNNEQFF	TGTGCCAGCAGGTATAACAATGAGCAGTTCTTC
TRBV10-1	TRBJ1-1	NA	NA	CASNDGQSNTEAFF	TGCGCCAGCAATGACGGACAGTCGAACACTGAAGCTTTCTTT
TRBV21-1	TRBJ2-1	NA	many	CASSKGSSGREHNEQFF	TGTGCCAGCAGCAAAGGGAGTAGCGGGAGGGAACACAATGAGCAGTTCTTC
TRBV20-1	TRBJ1-1	NA	many	CSAHAGLNTEAFF	TGCAGTGCCCATGCGGGTTTGAACACTGAAGCTTTCTTT
TRBV6-4	TRBJ1-1	NA	NA	CASSDSASPGAFF	TGTGCCAGCAGTGACTCGGCCTCCCCAGGGGCTTTCTTT
TRBV7-4	TRBJ2-6	NA	NA	CASSLLSGSGANVLTF	TGTGCCAGCAGCTTGTTATCGGGCTCTGGGGCCAACGTCCTGACTTTC
TRBV27	TRBJ1-3	NA	many	CASRQGRAGNTIYF	TGTGCCAGCAGACAGGGTCGGGCTGGAAACACCATATATTTT
TRBV5-1	TRBJ2-3	TRBD1	NA	CASSGQDLPTDTQYF	TGCGCCAGCAGTGGACAGGACTTACCCACAGATACGCAGTATTTT
TRBV27	TRBJ1-1	NA	NA	CASSSRDGHTEAFF	TGTGCCAGCAGTTCCCGGGACGGCCATACTGAAGCTTTCTTT
TRBV12-3/TRBV12-4	TRBJ2-1	NA	few	CASSSRDSRPESYNEQFF	TGTGCCAGCAGCTCCCGGGACTCCCGTCCCGAATCCTACAATGAGCAGTTCTTC
TRBV19	TRBJ1-5	NA	few	CASTSWGRPQHF	TGTGCCAGTACGTCTTGGGGACGGCCCCAGCATTTT
TRBV30	TRBJ1-1	NA	many	CAWSLDTEAFF	TGTGCCTGGAGTCTGGACACTGAAGCTTTCTTT
TRBV28	TRBJ1-4	TRBD1	NA	CASSRQGAANEKLFF	TGTGCCAGCAGTCGACAGGGGGCGGCTAATGAAAAACTGTTTTTT
TRBV5-5	TRBJ2-2	NA	few	CASRPTPNTGELFF	TGTGCCAGCAGGCCTACCCCGAACACCGGGGAGCTGTTTTTT
TRBV28	TRBJ2-1	NA	few	CASSTLISYNEQFF	TGTGCCAGCAGCACACTTATCTCCTACAATGAGCAGTTCTTC
TRBV11-3	TRBJ2-3	TRBD2	NA	CASSLSGIGVDTQYF	TGTGCCAGCAGCCTTAGCGGGATCGGGGTAGATACGCAGTATTTT
TRBV28	TRBJ2-3	NA	NA	CASSPITDTQYF	TGTGCCAGCAGTCCCATCACAGATACGCAGTATTTT
TRBV11-2	TRBJ2-7	NA	many	CASSFVVEQYF	TGTGCCAGCAGCTTCGTCGTGGAGCAGTACTTC
TRBV12-3/TRBV12-4	TRBJ2-4	NA	few	CASSTRGDIQYF	TGTGCCAGCAGCACTCGTGGGGACATTCAGTACTTC
TRBV5-1	TRBJ2-3	NA	few	CASRQGGLLADTQYF	TGCGCCAGCCGGCAGGGGGGTTTACTAGCGGATACGCAGTATTTT
TRBV18	TRBJ2-3	TRBD2	NA	CASSPQAGGLTDTQYF	TGTGCCAGCTCACCCCAAGCGGGAGGCCTCACAGATACGCAGTATTTT
TRBV24-1	TRBJ1-6	NA	many	CATLYNSPLHF	TGTGCCACCCTATATAATTCACCCCTCCACTTT
TRBV7-2	TRBJ2-5	NA	many	CASSSLGRETQYF	TGTGCCAGCAGCTCCCTGGGGCGGGAGACCCAGTACTTC
TRBV20-1	TRBJ1-2	TRBD1	many	CSAPRQGEYTF	TGCAGTGCTCCACGACAGGGGGAGTACACCTTC
TRBV27	TRBJ1-1	NA	NA	CASTMWGGTEAFF	TGTGCCAGCACTATGTGGGGCGGCACTGAAGCTTTCTTT
TRBV19	TRBJ2-4	NA	many	CASSSPGGRNIQYF	TGTGCCAGTAGTTCCCCCGGAGGGAGAAACATTCAGTACTTC
TRBV7-2	TRBJ2-1	NA	NA	CASSLRGFPFSAGDEQFF	TGTGCCAGCAGCTTAAGGGGGTTTCCATTTTCCGCCGGGGATGAGCAGTTCTTC
TRBV7-2	TRBJ1-1	NA	few	CASSPRGGGAFF	TGTGCCAGCAGCCCCCGCGGGGGCGGGGCTTTCTTT
TRBV11-2	TRBJ2-6	NA	NA	CASSLPGANVLTF	TGTGCCAGCAGCTTACCAGGGGCCAACGTCCTGACTTTC
TRBV9	TRBJ2-3	TRBD2	many	CASSLSGSTDTQYF	TGTGCCAGCAGCCTTAGCGGGAGCACAGATACGCAGTATTTT
TRBV7-2	TRBJ1-1	NA	NA	CASSFTGWTEAFF	TGTGCCAGCAGCTTCACAGGGTGGACTGAAGCTTTCTTT
TRBV7-6	TRBJ2-3	TRBD2	NA	CASSLDGRAQYF	TGTGCCAGCAGCTTGGATGGGAGGGCGCAGTATTTT
TRBV24-1	TRBJ2-1	NA	many	CATSDLRTNNEQFF	TGTGCCACCAGTGATTTGAGGACAAACAATGAGCAGTTCTTC
TRBV3-1	TRBJ1-5	NA	NA	CASSQNNQPQHF	TGTGCCAGCAGCCAAAATAATCAGCCCCAGCATTTT
TRBV5-1	TRBJ2-1	NA	few	CASRPGQSAGEQFF	TGCGCCAGCAGGCCTGGACAGTCAGCGGGAGAGCAGTTCTTC
TRBV19	TRBJ2-2	NA	NA	CASSISSGELFF	TGTGCCAGTAGTATTTCATCCGGGGAGCTGTTTTTT
TRBV29-1	TRBJ2-6	NA	NA	CSVGGHETSGANVLTF	TGCAGCGTGGGGGGACACGAAACGTCTGGGGCCAACGTCCTGACTTTC
TRBV7-8	TRBJ2-1	TRBD2	few	CASSLSISGRAYNEQFF	TGTGCCAGCAGCTTATCTATTAGCGGGAGGGCGTACAATGAGCAGTTCTTC
TRBV24-1	TRBJ2-3	NA	many	CATRDGSTDTQYF	TGTGCCACGAGGGACGGAAGCACAGATACGCAGTATTTT